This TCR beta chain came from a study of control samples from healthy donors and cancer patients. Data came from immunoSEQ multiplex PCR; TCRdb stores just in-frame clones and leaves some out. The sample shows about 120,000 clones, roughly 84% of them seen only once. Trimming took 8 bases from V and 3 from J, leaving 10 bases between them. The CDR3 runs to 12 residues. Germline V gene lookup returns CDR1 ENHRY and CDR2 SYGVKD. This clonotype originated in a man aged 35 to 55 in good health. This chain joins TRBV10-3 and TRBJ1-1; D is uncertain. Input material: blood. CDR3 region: CAIGTGYTEAFF. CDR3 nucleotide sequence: TGTGCCATCGGAACGGGATACACTGAAGCTTTCTTT.